This T cell receptor (beta chain) comes out of a study of OX40 agonist ivuxolimab in advanced cancers. Overall study results and limits: At 0.1 to 3.0 mg/kg and by week 6, CD4+ and CD8+ T cells in the blood had expanded clonally. Individuals who were partial responders at 0.1-3.0 mg/kg had clonal expansion that ranked among the lowest.

On this clone: Its antigen is not identified.

The repertoire was sequenced with immunoSEQ multiplex PCR; TCRdb's copy has only in-frame clones and lacks some. The sample consists of roughly 50,000 clones, approximately 89% of them appearing once. This TCR was sampled from an adult with an advanced solid tumor such as melanoma, head and neck, liver or kidney cancer. The sequencing used CD4+ or CD8+ T cells sorted from blood, collected in a trial of the OX40 agonist ivuxolimab.

The CDR3 region has the DNA TGTGCCAGCAAGACCCAGGGGGCCCATGAAAAACTGTTTTTT. It yields the protein CASKTQGAHEKLFF. V is TRBV6-5 and J is TRBJ1-4, with 8 bases that match TRBD1. The germline V gene encodes CDR1 MNHEY and CDR2 SVGAGI. The CDR3 totals 14 residues. V gave up 7 bases and J gave up 6 bases; unmatched junction bases: 7.